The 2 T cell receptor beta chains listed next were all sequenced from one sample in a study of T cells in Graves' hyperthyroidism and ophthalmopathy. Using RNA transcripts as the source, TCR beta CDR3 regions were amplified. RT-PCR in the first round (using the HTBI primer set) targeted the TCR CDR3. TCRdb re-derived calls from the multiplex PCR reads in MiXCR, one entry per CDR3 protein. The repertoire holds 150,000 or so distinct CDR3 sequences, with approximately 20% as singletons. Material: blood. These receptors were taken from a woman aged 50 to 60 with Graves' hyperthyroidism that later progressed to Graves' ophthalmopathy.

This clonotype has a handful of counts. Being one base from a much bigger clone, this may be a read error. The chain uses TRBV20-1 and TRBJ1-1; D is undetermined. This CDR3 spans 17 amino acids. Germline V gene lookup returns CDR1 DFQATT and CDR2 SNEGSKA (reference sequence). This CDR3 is CSARDPAAPSENAEAFF. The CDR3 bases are TGCAGTGCTAGAGATCCCGCGGCACCTTCAGAGAACGCTGAAGCTTTCTTT.

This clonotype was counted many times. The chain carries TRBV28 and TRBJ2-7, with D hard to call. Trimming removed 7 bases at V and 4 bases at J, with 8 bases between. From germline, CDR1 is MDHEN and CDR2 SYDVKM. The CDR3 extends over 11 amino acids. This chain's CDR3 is CASMATYEQYF. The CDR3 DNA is TGTGCCAGCATGGCTACGTACGAGCAGTACTTC.